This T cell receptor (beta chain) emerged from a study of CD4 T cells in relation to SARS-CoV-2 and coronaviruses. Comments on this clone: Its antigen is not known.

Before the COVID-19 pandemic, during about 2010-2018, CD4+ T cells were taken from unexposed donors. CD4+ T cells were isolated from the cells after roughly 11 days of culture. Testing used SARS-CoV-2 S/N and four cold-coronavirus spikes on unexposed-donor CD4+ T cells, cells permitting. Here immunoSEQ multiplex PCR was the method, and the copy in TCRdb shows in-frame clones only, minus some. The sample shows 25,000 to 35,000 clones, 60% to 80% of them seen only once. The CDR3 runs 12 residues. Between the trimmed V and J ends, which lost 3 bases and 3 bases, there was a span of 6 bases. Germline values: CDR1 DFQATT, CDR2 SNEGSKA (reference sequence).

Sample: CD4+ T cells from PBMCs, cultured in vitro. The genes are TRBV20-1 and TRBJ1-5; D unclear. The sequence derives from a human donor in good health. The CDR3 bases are TGCAGTGCTAGTAATTCCAATCAGCCCCAGCATTTT. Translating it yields CSASNSNQPQHF.